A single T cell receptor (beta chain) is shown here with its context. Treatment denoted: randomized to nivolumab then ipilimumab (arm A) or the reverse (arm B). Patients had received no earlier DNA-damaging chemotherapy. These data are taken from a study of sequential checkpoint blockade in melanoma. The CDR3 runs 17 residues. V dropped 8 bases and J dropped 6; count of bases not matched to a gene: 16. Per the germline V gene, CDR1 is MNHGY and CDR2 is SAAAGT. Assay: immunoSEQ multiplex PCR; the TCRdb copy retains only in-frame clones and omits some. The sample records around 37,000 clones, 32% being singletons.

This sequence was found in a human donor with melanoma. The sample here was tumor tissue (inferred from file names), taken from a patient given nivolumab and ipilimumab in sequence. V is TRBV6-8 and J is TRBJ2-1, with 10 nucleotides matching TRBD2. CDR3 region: CASQLTSGGASINEQFF. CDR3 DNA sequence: TGTGCCAGCCAACTAACGAGCGGGGGGGCCTCGATCAATGAGCAGTTCTTC.